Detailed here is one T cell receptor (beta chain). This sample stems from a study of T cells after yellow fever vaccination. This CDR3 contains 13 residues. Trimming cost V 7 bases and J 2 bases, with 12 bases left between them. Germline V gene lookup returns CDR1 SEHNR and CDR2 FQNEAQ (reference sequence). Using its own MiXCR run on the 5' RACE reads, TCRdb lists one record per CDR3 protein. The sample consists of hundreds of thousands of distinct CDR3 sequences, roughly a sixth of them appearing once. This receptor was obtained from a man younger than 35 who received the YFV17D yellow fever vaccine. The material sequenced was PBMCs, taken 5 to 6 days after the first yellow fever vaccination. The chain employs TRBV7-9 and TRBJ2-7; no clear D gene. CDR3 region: CASTSDAAYEQYF. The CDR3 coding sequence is TGTGCCAGCACTTCGGACGCTGCCTACGAGCAGTACTTC.